A single T cell receptor beta chain is shown here with its context. What it binds is not known. These data are taken from a study of radiotherapy plus CTLA-4 blockade in lung cancer. The study, taken as a whole, reports: Expansion of tumor-derived TCR clones was observed in blood after radiotherapy plus ipilimumab.

The J segment lost 4 bases and the V segment lost 1 base, leaving 3 bases of the junction unmatched. Germline V gene sequence: CDR1 SGHNT, CDR2 YENEEA. This CDR3 has 14 residues. Patients in the study, people with chemo-refractory metastatic non-small-cell lung cancer, received focal radiation plus ipilimumab CTLA-4 blockade. Clones were read by immunoSEQ multiplex PCR, and TCRdb kept only the in-frame ones, dropping some. The sample includes 85,000 to 90,000 clones, around 90% of them seen just once. V gene TRBV11-3 combines with J gene TRBJ1-1; 7 bases line up with TRBD1. Sequenced here: peripheral blood, sampled from a patient treated with radiotherapy plus ipilimumab. The clonotype was recovered from a human donor with non-small cell lung cancer that progressed on radiotherapy plus ipilimumab. CDR3 loop: CASSLGRGSTEAFF. CDR3 sequence (DNA): TGTGCCAGCAGCTTAGGCAGGGGGAGCACTGAAGCTTTCTTT.